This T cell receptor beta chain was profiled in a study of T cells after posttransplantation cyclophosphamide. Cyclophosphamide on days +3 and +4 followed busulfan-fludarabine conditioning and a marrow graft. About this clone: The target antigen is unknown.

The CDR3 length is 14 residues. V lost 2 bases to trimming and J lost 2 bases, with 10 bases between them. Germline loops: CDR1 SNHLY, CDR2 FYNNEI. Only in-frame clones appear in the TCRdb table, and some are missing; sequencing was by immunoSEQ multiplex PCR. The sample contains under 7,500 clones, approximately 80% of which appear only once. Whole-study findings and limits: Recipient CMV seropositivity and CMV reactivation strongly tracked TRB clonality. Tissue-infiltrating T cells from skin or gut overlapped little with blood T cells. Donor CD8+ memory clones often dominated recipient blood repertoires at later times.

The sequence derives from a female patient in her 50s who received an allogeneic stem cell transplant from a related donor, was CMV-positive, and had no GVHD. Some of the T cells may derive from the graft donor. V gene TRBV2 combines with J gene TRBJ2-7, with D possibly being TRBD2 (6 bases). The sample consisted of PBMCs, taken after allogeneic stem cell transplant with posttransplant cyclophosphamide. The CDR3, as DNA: TGTGCCAGCAGTGAATCTAGCGAGACCTACGAGCAGTACTTC. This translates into CASSESSETYEQYF.